This is a list of T cell receptor beta chains from one sample in a study of PD-1 blockade in mismatch repair-deficient tumors. Only in-frame clones appear in the TCRdb table, and some are missing; sequencing was by immunoSEQ multiplex PCR. The sample consists of approximately 40,000 clones, 70% to 80% of them appearing once. The starting material was peripheral blood, obtained 4 weeks after starting pembrolizumab. The receptor source for this set is an adult with mismatch repair-deficient cancer. Both conserved end residues are trimmed from each CDR3. Fields, in order: V gene, D gene, J gene, CDR3 protein. The D gene is left open where the match is weak.

V gene: TRBV5-6; D gene: TRBD1; J gene: TRBJ2-2; CDR3 protein: ASSRDRVNTGELF
V gene: TRBV12-5; D gene: TRBD1; J gene: TRBJ2-6; CDR3 protein: ASGLPYPRTGNGANVLT
V gene: TRBV6-6; D gene: .; J gene: TRBJ1-1; CDR3 protein: ASTTSGFEAF
V gene: TRBV4-3; D gene: TRBD1; J gene: TRBJ2-5; CDR3 protein: ASSLRDRAMETQY
V gene: TRBV14; D gene: TRBD1; J gene: TRBJ1-5; CDR3 protein: ASSQDPPGQGPSSYSNQPQH
V gene: TRBV11-2; D gene: .; J gene: TRBJ2-1; CDR3 protein: ASSLVVEQF
V gene: TRBV18; D gene: .; J gene: TRBJ2-5; CDR3 protein: ASSPQETQY
V gene: TRBV19; D gene: TRBD1; J gene: TRBJ1-2; CDR3 protein: ASSPQGALGYGYT
V gene: TRBV28; D gene: .; J gene: TRBJ1-1; CDR3 protein: ASSLPIVDTEAF
V gene: TRBV10-3; D gene: TRBD2; J gene: TRBJ2-2; CDR3 protein: AISGLIGTSGNTGELF
V gene: TRBV4-3; D gene: .; J gene: TRBJ2-7; CDR3 protein: ASSQGRTLFSYEQY
V gene: TRBV30; D gene: TRBD1; J gene: TRBJ2-1; CDR3 protein: AWSETGDLFEQF
V gene: TRBV27; D gene: .; J gene: TRBJ2-7; CDR3 protein: ASSLGTTYEQY
V gene: TRBV6-4; D gene: .; J gene: TRBJ1-2; CDR3 protein: ASTPRARPYT
V gene: TRBV9; D gene: TRBD1; J gene: TRBJ2-7; CDR3 protein: ASIPILPGQGIYEQY
V gene: TRBV7-2; D gene: .; J gene: TRBJ1-1; CDR3 protein: ASSFSTGSTEAF
V gene: TRBV29-1; D gene: .; J gene: TRBJ1-2; CDR3 protein: SVVGSLYDGYT
V gene: TRBV6-4; D gene: .; J gene: TRBJ2-2; CDR3 protein: ASRDVNTGELF
V gene: TRBV28; D gene: TRBD2; J gene: TRBJ2-6; CDR3 protein: ASSLIGVGGRSSGANVLT
V gene: TRBV7-9; D gene: .; J gene: TRBJ1-4; CDR3 protein: ASSGGVGGEKLF
V gene: TRBV27; D gene: .; J gene: TRBJ2-1; CDR3 protein: ASSLRLPSYNEQF
V gene: TRBV4-2; D gene: .; J gene: TRBJ1-1; CDR3 protein: ASSLGLIKNTEAF
V gene: TRBV7-6; D gene: .; J gene: TRBJ1-2; CDR3 protein: ASSLGFAGLGGYT
V gene: TRBV5-1; D gene: .; J gene: TRBJ2-7; CDR3 protein: ASSSPDPRKPNYEQY
V gene: TRBV12-2; D gene: .; J gene: TRBJ1-4; CDR3 protein: ASRFGPTVNEKLF
V gene: TRBV6-1; D gene: .; J gene: TRBJ1-2; CDR3 protein: ANKGYRGYT
V gene: TRBV19; D gene: .; J gene: TRBJ2-1; CDR3 protein: ASLGAQSYNEQF
V gene: TRBV15; D gene: TRBD2; J gene: TRBJ2-5; CDR3 protein: ATSAYGRAVGETQY
V gene: TRBV7-3; D gene: .; J gene: TRBJ1-1; CDR3 protein: ASSLTGGNTEAF
V gene: TRBV15; D gene: .; J gene: TRBJ1-1; CDR3 protein: ATSRDQLRGPGNTEAF
V gene: TRBV19; D gene: TRBD1; J gene: TRBJ2-3; CDR3 protein: ASRNGQGAGDTQY
V gene: TRBV28; D gene: .; J gene: TRBJ2-1; CDR3 protein: ASSLGGGGEQF
V gene: TRBV10-2; D gene: TRBD1; J gene: TRBJ1-1; CDR3 protein: ASSDPGGEPEAF
V gene: TRBV4-2; D gene: .; J gene: TRBJ2-1; CDR3 protein: ASSQGRLADNEQF
V gene: TRBV9; D gene: .; J gene: TRBJ2-1; CDR3 protein: ASSLKEYGAGSYNEQF
V gene: TRBV5-4; D gene: .; J gene: TRBJ2-1; CDR3 protein: ASSFQGGEQF
V gene: TRBV6-1; D gene: .; J gene: TRBJ2-5; CDR3 protein: ASRSGEETQY
V gene: TRBV5-1; D gene: .; J gene: TRBJ1-1; CDR3 protein: ASSFRQQGIGTEAF
V gene: TRBV2; D gene: .; J gene: TRBJ1-2; CDR3 protein: ASSAGTGYGYT
V gene: TRBV28; D gene: TRBD1; J gene: TRBJ2-1; CDR3 protein: ASRLPGQAHNEQF
V gene: TRBV7-9; D gene: .; J gene: TRBJ2-7; CDR3 protein: ASSHLDRKDEQY
V gene: TRBV10-2; D gene: TRBD2; J gene: TRBJ2-2; CDR3 protein: ASTVGRTGELF
V gene: TRBV7-9; D gene: TRBD2; J gene: TRBJ2-3; CDR3 protein: ASSSTEAGGVHTDTQY
V gene: TRBV9; D gene: .; J gene: TRBJ2-3; CDR3 protein: ASSVAGGGSTDTQY
V gene: TRBV9; D gene: .; J gene: TRBJ1-2; CDR3 protein: ASSVHREGGRYGYT
V gene: TRBV5-1; D gene: .; J gene: TRBJ2-3; CDR3 protein: ASRLDGSIDTQY
V gene: TRBV30; D gene: TRBD2; J gene: TRBJ2-5; CDR3 protein: AWKYGGEGETQY
V gene: TRBV5-1; D gene: .; J gene: TRBJ2-5; CDR3 protein: ASSSSFGGETQY
V gene: TRBV28; D gene: .; J gene: TRBJ1-1; CDR3 protein: ASSSSRGGTEAF
V gene: TRBV11-2; D gene: .; J gene: TRBJ2-7; CDR3 protein: ASSSAGTSRYEQY
V gene: TRBV30; D gene: .; J gene: TRBJ1-5; CDR3 protein: AWSVRGNQPQH
V gene: TRBV2; D gene: .; J gene: TRBJ1-5; CDR3 protein: ASSSRIGGSPQH
V gene: TRBV6-5; D gene: .; J gene: TRBJ2-5; CDR3 protein: ASSYSSGQETQY
V gene: TRBV6-6; D gene: .; J gene: TRBJ1-3; CDR3 protein: ASRDPQGGGNTIY
V gene: TRBV9; D gene: .; J gene: TRBJ2-5; CDR3 protein: ASSATPDYRETQY